The T cell receptor beta chain under discussion was sequenced for a study of OX40 agonist ivuxolimab in advanced cancers. Study as a whole: Patients received ivuxolimab, an intravenous treatment, every 2 weeks at 0.01 to 10 mg/kg.

Study-level findings and limits: Antigen specificity was not determined for the expanded peripheral T cells.

Libraries were prepared by immunoSEQ multiplex PCR; TCRdb keeps only in-frame clonotypes and omits some of them. The data hold about 62,000 clones, with about four fifths observed a single time. About this clone itself: No antigen is known for it.

The CDR3 has 13 residues. CDR1 and CDR2 (germline): GTSNPN, SVGIG (reference sequence). Trimming took off 4 bases at V and 4 bases at J, with 13 bases between the two ends. V is TRBV30 and J is TRBJ1-2, with D maybe TRBD1 (5 bases). The material was CD4+ or CD8+ T cells sorted from blood, obtained in a trial of the OX40 agonist ivuxolimab. The receptor was isolated from an adult with an advanced solid tumor such as melanoma, head and neck, liver or kidney cancer. Here the CDR3 reads CAWTTTGPYGYTF. The CDR3 nucleotides are TGTGCCTGGACGACAACAGGCCCCTATGGCTACACCTTC.